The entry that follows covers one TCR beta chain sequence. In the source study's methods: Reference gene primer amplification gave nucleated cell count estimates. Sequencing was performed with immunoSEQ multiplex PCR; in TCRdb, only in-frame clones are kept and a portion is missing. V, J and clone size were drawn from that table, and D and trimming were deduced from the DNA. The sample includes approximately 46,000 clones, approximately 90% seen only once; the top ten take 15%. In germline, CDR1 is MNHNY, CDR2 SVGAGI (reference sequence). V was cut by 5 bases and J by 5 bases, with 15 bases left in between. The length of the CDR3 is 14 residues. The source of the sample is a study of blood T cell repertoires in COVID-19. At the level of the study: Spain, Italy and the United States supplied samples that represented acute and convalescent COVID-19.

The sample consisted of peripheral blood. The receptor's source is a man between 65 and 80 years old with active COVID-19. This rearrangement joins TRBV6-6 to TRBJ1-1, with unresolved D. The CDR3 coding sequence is TGTGCCAGCAGTGGCCGGGAGCGAAGAACTGAAGCTTTCTTT. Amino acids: CASSGRERRTEAFF.